The entry that follows covers one T cell receptor beta chain sequence. The antigen is unknown. The table came from immunoSEQ multiplex PCR; TCRdb's copy has only in-frame clones and leaves some out. The sample contains about 5,000 clones, roughly 93% of which appear only once. This sample was taken from a study of T cell clonotyping in hematopoietic cell transplantation. Study-wide results and limits: Broader posttransplant TCR repertoire diversity was predicted by graft donor and pretransplant recipient Inverse Simpson Index values. Recipient TCR diversity dropped after transplant; expanded clonotypes rose from day 30 to 180. Few recipient clonotypes overlapped donors; over 95% were de novo at given depth.

Recipients were bled about 28 days pretransplant and at posttransplant days 30, 100, 180. The germline V gene has CDR1 LNHDA and CDR2 SQIVND (reference sequence). V dropped 6 bases and J dropped 3 bases, with 16 bases sitting between them. CDR3 length: 15 residues. This chain joins TRBV19 and TRBJ2-3, with D perhaps being TRBD1 or TRBD2 (5 bases each). This sequence was found in a female patient in her fifties or sixties who had an allogeneic stem cell transplant from a related donor, so the T cells may come from the graft donor. Some clones in this sample may be carry-over from other donors' samples. Specimen: peripheral blood mononuclear cells, collected 100 days after allogeneic stem cell transplant. The CDR3 DNA reads TGTGCCAGTAGGGGACCGACGTCTTCGACAGATACGCAGTATTTT. This codes for CASRGPTSSTDTQYF.